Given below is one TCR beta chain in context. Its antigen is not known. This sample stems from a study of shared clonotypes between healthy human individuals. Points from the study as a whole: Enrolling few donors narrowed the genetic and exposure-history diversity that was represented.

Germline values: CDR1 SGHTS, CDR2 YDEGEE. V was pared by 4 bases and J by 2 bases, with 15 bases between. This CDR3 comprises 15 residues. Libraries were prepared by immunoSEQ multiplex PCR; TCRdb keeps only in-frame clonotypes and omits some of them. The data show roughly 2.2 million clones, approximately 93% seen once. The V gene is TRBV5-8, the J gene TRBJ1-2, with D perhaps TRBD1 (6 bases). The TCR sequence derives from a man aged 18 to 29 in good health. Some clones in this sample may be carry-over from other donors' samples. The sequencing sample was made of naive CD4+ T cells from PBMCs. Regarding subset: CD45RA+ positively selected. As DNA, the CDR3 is TGTGCCAGCAGCCCCGTACAGGGTTCCAACTATGGCTACACCTTC. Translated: CASSPVQGSNYGYTF. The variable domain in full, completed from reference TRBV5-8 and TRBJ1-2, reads EAGVTQSPTHLIKTRGQQATLRCSPISGHTSVYWYQQALGLGLQFLLWYDEGEERNRGNFPPRFSGRQFPNYSSELNVNALELEDSALYLCASSPVQGSNYGYTFGSGTRLTVV.